The clone carrying this T cell receptor (beta chain) has only one observation. Its antigen is not identified. These data belong to a study of shared clonotypes between healthy human individuals. General study findings and limits: The generation probabilities recorded for non-shared clonotypes fell below those of clonotypes shared by all four donors. What naive subsets generally showed was a larger estimated richness than memory subsets showed.

Original processing notes: ImmunoSEQ junction-only sequences lacked quality scores, so their filtering differed. TCRdb's copy holds only in-frame clones and misses some; the assay was immunoSEQ multiplex PCR. V and J calls and clone size are those listed in that table; D and trimming were worked out from the DNA. The sample comprises roughly 2 million clones, about 95% of which are singletons, and more than 0.95% rests with the top ten. It was CD45RO-negative cells, positively selected for CCR7, that made up naive CD8 cells, with terminally differentiated effector memory CD45RA+ cells excluded. Healthy HIV-negative adults with no recent acute infections or vaccinations were recruited as donors. The length of the CDR3 is 15 residues. V lost 5 bases, J lost 5 bases, and 4 bases stayed unmatched. Germline assignment: CDR1 SEHNR and CDR2 FQNEAQ (reference sequence).

Sequenced sample: naive CD8+ T cells sorted from blood. The V gene is TRBV7-9, the J gene TRBJ2-1; 12 bases match TRBD2. The TCR comes from a young man in good health. CDR3 sequence: CASSRTSGTDNEQFF. The CDR3 bases are TGTGCCAGCAGCCGGACTAGCGGGACAGACAATGAGCAGTTCTTC.